Sequencing of this TCR beta chain was carried out in a study of blood T cell repertoires in COVID-19. Assignment of participants to cohorts was predicated upon participant-reported clinical history. V dropped 3 bases and J dropped 4; count of bases not matched to a gene: 2. From germline, CDR1 is SGHAT and CDR2 FQNNGV. This CDR3 has 13 amino acids. To note about this clone: Other DNA sequences within the sample encode an identical CDR3.

Assay: immunoSEQ multiplex PCR; the TCRdb copy retains only in-frame clones and omits some. Among 190,000 or so clones listed, less than 90% were seen once. The chain uses TRBV11-2 and TRBJ1-2, with TRBD1 identical over 7 bases. The sequence was collected from a woman in her twenties or thirties who had been exposed to COVID-19. Sequencing was done on a sample of PBMCs or T cells enriched from blood (not recorded which). The CDR3 protein is CASSLAGGYGYTF. As DNA, the CDR3 is TGTGCCAGCAGCTTGGCAGGGGGCTATGGCTACACCTTC.